The present entry profiles one T cell receptor beta chain with its context. Its antigen is as yet unknown. The data were taken from a study of CD8+ T cells in alopecia areata. Findings and limits, study-wide: Scalp samples also yield sequences from resident alphabeta T cells of normal skin. Lesional scalp, notably in alopecia totalis/universalis, had clonality above that of normal scalp.

Sequencing used cDNA as its template, made by extracting RNA and reverse transcribing it. Data came from immunoSEQ multiplex PCR; TCRdb stores just in-frame clones and leaves some out. There are 150,000 to 200,000 clones in the sample; 50% to 60% occur only once, and about 15% lies in the top ten. The sample consisted of CD4+ T cells sorted from blood, taken at week 0. This receptor was obtained from a human donor with alopecia areata.

CDR3 residues: CASSPPSYNEQFF. The DNA for the CDR3 is TGTGCCAGCTCACCACCCAGTTACAATGAGCAGTTCTTC. The chain uses TRBV18 and TRBJ2-1; D is unclear. The germline V and J ends were trimmed by 0 bases and 4 bases, with 4 bases remaining between them. Germline CDR1 is KGHSH and CDR2 is LQKENI. This CDR3 region has 13 residues. The full variable domain, in which reference TRBV18 and TRBJ2-1 provide the parts outside the CDR3, is NAGVMQNPRHLVRRRGQEARLRCSPMKGHSHVYWYRQLPEEGLKFMVYLQKENIIDESGMPKERFSAEFPKEGPSILRIQQVVRGDSAAYFCASSPPSYNEQFFGPGTRLTVL.